The subject of this entry is one T cell receptor (beta chain). This sample is part of a study of T cell changes during pregnancy in multiple sclerosis. CDR1 is MNHEY and CDR2 is SMNVEV in the germline V gene (reference sequence). The V and J ends lost 3 bases and 5 bases, in that order; junction bases with no gene match: 5. CDR3 length equals 14 residues. Measured with immunoSEQ multiplex PCR; TCRdb has only the in-frame clones, and not every one. The profile shows tens of thousands of clones, approximately 89% of them singletons. The chain employs TRBV27 and TRBJ2-3; 7 bases match TRBD1. The material sequenced was peripheral blood, taken in the second trimester of pregnancy. This clonotype was sampled from a female donor with multiple sclerosis, enrolled in a pregnancy study. The CDR3 here is CASSFEGAGDTQYF. CDR3 bases: TGTGCCAGCAGTTTTGAGGGGGCTGGAGATACGCAGTATTTT.